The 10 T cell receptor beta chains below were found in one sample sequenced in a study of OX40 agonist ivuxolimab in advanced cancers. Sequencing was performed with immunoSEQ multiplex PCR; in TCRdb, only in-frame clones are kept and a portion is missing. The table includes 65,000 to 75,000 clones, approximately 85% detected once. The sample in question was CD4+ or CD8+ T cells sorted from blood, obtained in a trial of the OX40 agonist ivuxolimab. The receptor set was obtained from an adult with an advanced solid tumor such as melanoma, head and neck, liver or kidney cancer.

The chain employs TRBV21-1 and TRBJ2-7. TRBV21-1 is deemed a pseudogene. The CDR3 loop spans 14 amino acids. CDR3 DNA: TGTGCCAGCAGCAAAGAGGCCGCGTTGGACGAGCAGTACTTC. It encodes CASSKEAALDEQYF.

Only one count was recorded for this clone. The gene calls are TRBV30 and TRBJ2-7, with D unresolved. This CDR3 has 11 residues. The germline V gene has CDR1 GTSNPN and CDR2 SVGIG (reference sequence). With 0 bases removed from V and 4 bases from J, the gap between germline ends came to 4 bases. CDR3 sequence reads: CAWSVAYEQYF. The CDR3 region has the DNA TGTGCCTGGAGTGTAGCGTACGAGCAGTACTTC.

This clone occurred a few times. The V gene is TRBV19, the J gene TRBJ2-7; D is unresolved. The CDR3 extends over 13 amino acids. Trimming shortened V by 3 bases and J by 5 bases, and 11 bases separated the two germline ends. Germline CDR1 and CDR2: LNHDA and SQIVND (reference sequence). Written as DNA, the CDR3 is TGTGCCAGTAGTATCGGAGTGCCGGACGAGCAGTACTTC. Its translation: CASSIGVPDEQYF.

CDR3 in DNA: TGTGCCATCAGTGAGTGGATACAGGGAGGGGCTGAAGCTTTCTTT. Translation: CAISEWIQGGAEAFF. This chain joins TRBV10-3 and TRBJ1-1, with D perhaps matching TRBD1 (6 bases). V lost 1 base, J lost 6 bases, and 15 bases lay in between. CDR3 length: 15 amino acids. Germline loops: CDR1 ENHRY, CDR2 SYGVKD.

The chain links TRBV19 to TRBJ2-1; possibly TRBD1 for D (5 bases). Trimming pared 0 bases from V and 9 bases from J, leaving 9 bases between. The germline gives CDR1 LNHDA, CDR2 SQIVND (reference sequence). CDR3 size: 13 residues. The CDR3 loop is CASSIEGRGEQFF. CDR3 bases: TGTGCCAGTAGTATAGAGGGAAGGGGTGAGCAGTTCTTC.

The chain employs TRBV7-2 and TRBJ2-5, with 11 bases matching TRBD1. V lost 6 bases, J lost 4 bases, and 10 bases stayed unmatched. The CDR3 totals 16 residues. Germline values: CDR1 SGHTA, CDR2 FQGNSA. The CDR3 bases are TGTGCCAGCAGATCCGGGACAGGGGGTTATCGAGAGACCCAGTACTTC. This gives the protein CASRSGTGGYRETQYF.

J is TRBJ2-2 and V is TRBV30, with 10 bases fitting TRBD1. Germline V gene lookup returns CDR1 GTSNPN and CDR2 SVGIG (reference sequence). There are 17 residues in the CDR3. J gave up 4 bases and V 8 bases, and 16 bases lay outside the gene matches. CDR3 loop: CALEPLLRTGGTGELFF. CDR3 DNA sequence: TGTGCCCTGGAGCCTCTCCTCCGGACAGGGGGCACCGGGGAGCTGTTTTTT.

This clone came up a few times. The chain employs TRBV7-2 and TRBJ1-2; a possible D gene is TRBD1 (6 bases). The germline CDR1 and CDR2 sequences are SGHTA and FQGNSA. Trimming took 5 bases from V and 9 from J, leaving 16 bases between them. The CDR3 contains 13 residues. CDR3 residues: CASSRTRDTRYTF. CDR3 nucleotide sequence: TGTGCCAGCAGCAGAACCCGGGACACCCGCTACACCTTC.

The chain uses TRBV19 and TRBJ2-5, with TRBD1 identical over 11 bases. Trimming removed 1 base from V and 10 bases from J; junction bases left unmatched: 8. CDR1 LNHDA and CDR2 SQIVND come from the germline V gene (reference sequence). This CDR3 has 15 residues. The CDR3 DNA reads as TGTGCCAGTAGTATAGCGGGACAGGGGGTTTCGGGCCAGTACTTC. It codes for CASSIAGQGVSGQYF.

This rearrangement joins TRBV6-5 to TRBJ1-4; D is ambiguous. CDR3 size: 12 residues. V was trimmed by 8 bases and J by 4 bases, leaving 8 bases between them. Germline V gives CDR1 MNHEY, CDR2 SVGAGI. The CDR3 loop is CASGRNNEKLFF. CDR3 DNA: TGTGCCAGCGGCCGGAATAATGAAAAACTGTTTTTT.